This T cell receptor beta chain was sequenced during a study of graft-versus-host responses after intestinal transplantation. Study details: Multivisceral, liver-intestinal, or isolated intestinal transplants were given to recipients. The study, taken as a whole, reports: GvH clones were found in recipient marrow; some appeared first in ileum or blood. High graft-versus-host to host-versus-graft clonal ratios were found in allografts of patients who had graft-donor T cell macrochimerism.

The data were produced by immunoSEQ multiplex PCR, yet TCRdb's version contains in-frame clones alone and is incomplete. The repertoire includes roughly 13,000 clones, around 85% of them detected once, and 8.5% to 9% sits in the top ten. This clone occurred once. Its antigen is not identified. This CDR3 is built from 16 residues. V was pared by 1 base and J by 0 bases, with 8 bases between. Per germline, CDR1 SGHRS and CDR2 YFSETQ. The rearrangement joins TRBV5-1 to TRBJ2-6; D not resolved. Sequenced here: PBMCs, sampled approximately 310 days after intestinal transplant. This TCR was sampled from a human patient who received an intestinal transplant, so some T cells may come from the graft donor. Here the CDR3 reads CASSLRSNSGANVLTF. DNA of the CDR3: TGCGCCAGCAGCTTGAGATCAAACTCTGGGGCCAACGTCCTGACTTTC.